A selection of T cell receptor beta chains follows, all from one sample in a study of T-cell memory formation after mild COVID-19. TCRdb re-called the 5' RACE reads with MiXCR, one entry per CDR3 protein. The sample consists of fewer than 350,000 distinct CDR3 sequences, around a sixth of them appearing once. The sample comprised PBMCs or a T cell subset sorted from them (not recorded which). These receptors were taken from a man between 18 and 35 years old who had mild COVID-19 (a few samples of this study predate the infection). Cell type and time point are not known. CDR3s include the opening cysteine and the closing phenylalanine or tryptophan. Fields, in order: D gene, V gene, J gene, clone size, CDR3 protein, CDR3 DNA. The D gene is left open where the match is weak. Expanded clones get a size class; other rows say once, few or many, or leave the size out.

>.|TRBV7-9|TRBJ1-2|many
CASSSAGQEPYGYTF
TGTGCCAGCAGCTCCGCGGGACAAGAACCCTATGGCTACACCTTC
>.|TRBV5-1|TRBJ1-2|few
CASSEAPGDGYTF
TGCGCCAGCAGCGAAGCTCCTGGGGATGGCTACACCTTC
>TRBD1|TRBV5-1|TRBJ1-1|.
CASSPLDRATEAFF
TGCGCCAGCAGCCCTTTGGACAGGGCCACTGAAGCTTTCTTT
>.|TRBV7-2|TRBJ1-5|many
CASSHGGESQPQHF
TGTGCCAGCAGCCACGGGGGGGAAAGTCAGCCCCAGCATTTT
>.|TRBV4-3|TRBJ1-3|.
CASSQDFSNTIYF
TGCGCCAGCAGCCAAGATTTTTCGAACACCATATATTTT
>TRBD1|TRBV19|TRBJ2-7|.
CASSSWTGNYEQYF
TGTGCCAGTAGTTCCTGGACAGGGAACTACGAGCAGTACTTC
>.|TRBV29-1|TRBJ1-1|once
CSVLPYLNTEAFF
TGCAGCGTTTTACCCTATTTGAACACTGAAGCTTTCTTT
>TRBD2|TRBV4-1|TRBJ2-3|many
CASSQEGTSGGNTDTQYF
TGCGCCAGCAGCCAAGAGGGCACTAGCGGGGGTAACACAGATACGCAGTATTTT
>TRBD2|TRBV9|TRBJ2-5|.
CASTSGEGETQYF
TGTGCCAGCACTAGCGGGGAGGGGGAGACCCAGTACTTC
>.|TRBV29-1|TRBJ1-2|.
CSVSGANYGYTF
TGCAGCGTTTCGGGGGCTAACTATGGCTACACCTTC
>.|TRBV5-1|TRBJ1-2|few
CASSLIGRVYGYTF
TGCGCCAGCAGCTTGATCGGCAGGGTTTATGGCTACACCTTC
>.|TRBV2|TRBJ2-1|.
CASKRVLSYNEQFF
TGTGCCAGCAAAAGGGTGTTATCCTACAATGAGCAGTTCTTC
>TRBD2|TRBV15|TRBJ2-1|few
CATARERGANNEQFF
TGTGCCACAGCCAGGGAGCGGGGCGCCAACAATGAGCAGTTCTTC
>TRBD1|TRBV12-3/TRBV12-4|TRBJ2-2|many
CASKQGRTGELFF
TGTGCCAGCAAACAGGGGCGCACCGGGGAGCTGTTTTTT
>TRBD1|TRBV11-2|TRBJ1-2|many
CASRPPGTGPGWYGYTF
TGTGCCAGCAGGCCCCCGGGGACAGGGCCCGGTTGGTATGGCTACACCTTC
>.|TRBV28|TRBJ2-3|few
CASSATVFTDTQYF
TGTGCCAGCAGTGCTACAGTATTCACAGATACGCAGTATTTT
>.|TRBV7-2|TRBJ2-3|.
CASSPTLTRDTQYF
TGTGCCAGCAGCCCTACCTTGACTAGAGATACGCAGTATTTT
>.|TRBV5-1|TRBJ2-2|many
CASSLASAGTGELFF
TGCGCCAGCAGCTTGGCTAGCGCCGGAACCGGGGAGCTGTTTTTT
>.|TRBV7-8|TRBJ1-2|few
CASVALPEGGTLGYTF
TGTGCCAGTGTTGCCCTACCGGAGGGGGGGACTTTAGGCTACACCTTC
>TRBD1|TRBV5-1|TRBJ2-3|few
CASSPQGVGTDTQYF
TGCGCCAGCAGCCCACAGGGGGTCGGCACAGATACGCAGTATTTT
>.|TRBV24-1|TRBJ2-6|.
CATSSTGIGANVLTF
TGTGCCACCAGTTCCACAGGGATAGGGGCCAACGTCCTGACTTTC
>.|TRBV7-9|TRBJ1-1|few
CASSLGLKPEAFF
TGTGCCAGCAGCTTAGGGTTGAAGCCTGAAGCTTTCTTT
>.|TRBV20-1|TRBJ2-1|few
CSARDLLRGYSGRYNEQFF
TGCAGTGCTAGAGATCTACTGCGGGGCTACTCCGGACGTTACAATGAGCAGTTCTTC
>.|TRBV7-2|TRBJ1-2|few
CASSLARRGYTF
TGTGCCAGCAGCTTAGCGCGGAGGGGCTACACCTTC
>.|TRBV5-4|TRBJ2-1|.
CASSLVSRFDSYNEQFF
TGTGCCAGCAGCTTGGTATCGCGATTCGACTCCTACAATGAGCAGTTCTTC
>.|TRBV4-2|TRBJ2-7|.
CASSQDGAREQYF
TGTGCCAGCAGCCAAGACGGGGCGCGGGAGCAGTACTTC
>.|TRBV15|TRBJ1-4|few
CATSRDKGATNEKLFF
TGTGCCACCAGCAGAGATAAAGGAGCAACTAATGAAAAACTGTTTTTT
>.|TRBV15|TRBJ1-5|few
CATSRGWDQPQHF
TGTGCCACCAGCAGAGGCTGGGATCAGCCCCAGCATTTT
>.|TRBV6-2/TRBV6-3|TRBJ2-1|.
CASRRLGGWQFF
TGTGCCAGCCGCCGGTTAGGGGGATGGCAGTTCTTC
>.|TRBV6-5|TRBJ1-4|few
CASGLTGGGEKLFF
TGTGCCAGCGGGTTAACAGGAGGTGGTGAAAAACTGTTTTTT
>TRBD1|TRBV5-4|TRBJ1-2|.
CASSDQGAGYGYTF
TGTGCCAGCAGCGATCAGGGGGCCGGCTATGGCTACACCTTC
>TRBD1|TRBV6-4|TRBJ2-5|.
CASSTGTGSSETQYF
TGTGCCAGCAGTACCGGGACAGGGTCGTCGGAGACCCAGTACTTC
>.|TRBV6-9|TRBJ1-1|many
CASIAQGLDTEAFF
TGTGCCAGCATCGCACAGGGACTAGACACTGAAGCTTTCTTT
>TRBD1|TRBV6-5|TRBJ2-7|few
CASSYRTGTDEQYF
TGTGCCAGCAGTTACCGGACAGGGACGGACGAGCAGTACTTC
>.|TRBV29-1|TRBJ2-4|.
CSVEGPGNIQYF
TGCAGCGTTGAGGGGCCCGGGAACATTCAGTACTTC
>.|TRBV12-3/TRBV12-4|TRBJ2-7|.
CASSPAPRAGYEQYF
TGTGCCAGCAGTCCTGCCCCCAGAGCGGGCTACGAGCAGTACTTC
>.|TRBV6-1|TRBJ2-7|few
CASRRQADSYEQYF
TGTGCCAGCAGGAGACAGGCCGACTCCTACGAGCAGTACTTC
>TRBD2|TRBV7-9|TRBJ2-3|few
CASNIERGNTDTQYF
TGTGCCAGCAACATTGAGCGGGGGAACACAGATACGCAGTATTTT
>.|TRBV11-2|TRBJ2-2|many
CASRERARRTGELFF
TGTGCCAGCAGAGAAAGGGCCAGGCGCACCGGGGAGCTGTTTTTT
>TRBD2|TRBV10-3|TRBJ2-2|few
CAISASGGTGELFF
TGTGCCATCAGTGCGAGCGGGGGGACCGGGGAGCTGTTTTTT
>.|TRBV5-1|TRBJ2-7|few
CASSLTAASGSYEQYF
TGCGCCAGCAGCTTGACCGCGGCGTCAGGGTCCTACGAGCAGTACTTC
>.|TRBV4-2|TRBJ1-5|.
CASSQDARGPNQPQHF
TGTGCCAGCAGCCAAGATGCCAGGGGACCTAATCAGCCCCAGCATTTT
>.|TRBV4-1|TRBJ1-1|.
CASKSRRMNTEAFF
TGCGCCAGCAAGAGTAGGAGAATGAACACTGAAGCTTTCTTT
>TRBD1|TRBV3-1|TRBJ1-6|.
CASSPLTGYLLHF
TGTGCCAGCAGCCCCTTGACAGGGTATCTCCTCCACTTT
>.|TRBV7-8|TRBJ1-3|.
CASSLEGTSGNNIYF
TGTGCCAGCAGCTTAGAGGGGACTTCTGGAAACAACATATATTTT
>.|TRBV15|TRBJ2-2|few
CATSRAPGVGGELFF
TGTGCCACCAGCAGAGCACCAGGGGTAGGCGGGGAGCTGTTTTTT
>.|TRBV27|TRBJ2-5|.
CASRPRLLLGQETQYF
TGTGCCAGCAGGCCTAGACTACTCCTCGGCCAAGAGACCCAGTACTTC
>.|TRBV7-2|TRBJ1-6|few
CASSIQGGGNSPLHF
TGTGCCAGCAGCATCCAGGGCGGCGGGAATTCACCCCTCCACTTT
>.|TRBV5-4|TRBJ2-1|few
CASTLVEQFF
TGTGCCAGCACCCTGGTTGAGCAGTTCTTC